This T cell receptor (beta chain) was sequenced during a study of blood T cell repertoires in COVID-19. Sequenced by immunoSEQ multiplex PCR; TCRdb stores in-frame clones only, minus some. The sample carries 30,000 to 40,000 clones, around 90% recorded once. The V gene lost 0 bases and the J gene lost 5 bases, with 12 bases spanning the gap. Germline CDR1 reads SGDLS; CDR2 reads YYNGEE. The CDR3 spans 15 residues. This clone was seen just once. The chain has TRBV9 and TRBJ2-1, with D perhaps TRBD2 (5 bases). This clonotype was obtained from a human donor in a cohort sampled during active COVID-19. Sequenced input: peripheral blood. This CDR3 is CASSVGRTTNNEQFF. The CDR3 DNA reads TGTGCCAGCAGCGTAGGCAGGACGACTAACAATGAGCAGTTCTTC. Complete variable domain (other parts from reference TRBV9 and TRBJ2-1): DSGVTQTPKHLITATGQRVTLRCSPRSGDLSVYWYQQSLDQGLQFLIQYYNGEERAKGNILERFSAQQFPDLHSELNLSSLELGDSALYFCASSVGRTTNNEQFFGPGTRLTVL.